This paragraph reports one TCR beta chain. This record comes from a study of blood T cell repertoires in COVID-19. Assignment of participants to cohorts was predicated upon participant-reported clinical history. Recovered status applied to Cohort 3 donors who had two consecutive negative PCRs. It also applied to those with clearance or with symptom resolution. Data came from immunoSEQ multiplex PCR; TCRdb stores just in-frame clones and leaves some out. The repertoire holds about 380,000 clones, 88% seen once, with more than 0.95% in the top ten. The material sequenced was PBMCs or T cells enriched from blood (not recorded which). The sequence was obtained from a woman aged 18-29 years who had recovered from COVID-19.

Here the CDR3 reads CASSTDRANTEAFF. The CDR3 DNA reads TGCGCCAGCAGTACGGACAGGGCGAACACTGAAGCTTTCTTT. V gene TRBV10-1 combines with J gene TRBJ1-1, with TRBD1 matching 8 bases. The CDR3 is made up of 14 amino acids. Germline CDR1 WNHNN, CDR2 SYGVQD (reference sequence). The V and J ends lost 5 bases and 1 base, in that order; junction bases with no gene match: 3.